Listed below are T cell receptor beta chains from one sample, sequenced in a study of blood T cell repertoires in COVID-19. TCRdb's table, derived via immunoSEQ multiplex PCR, lists solely in-frame clones and lacks some. The sample has approximately 27,000 clones, approximately 80% seen once. Sequencing was carried out using peripheral blood. The receptors were gathered from a man in his 70s with acute or convalescent COVID-19. CDR3s include the opening cysteine and the closing phenylalanine or tryptophan. The order of the fields is D gene, J gene, clone size, V gene, CDR3 DNA, CDR3 protein. The D gene is left open where the match is weak. Rows may omit the clone size; those that give it use once, few, many or a size class.

d_gene: NA; j_gene: TRBJ2-3; abundance: once; v_gene: TRBV7-9; CDR3nt: TGTGCCAGCAGCGTGCTTGGGCCAGATACGCAGTATTTT; CDR3aa: CASSVLGPDTQYF
d_gene: TRBD2; j_gene: TRBJ2-2; abundance: once; v_gene: TRBV7-4; CDR3nt: TGTGCCAGCAGCTCTGGACTAGCGGGGGTTATCGCGAACACCGGGGAGCTGTTTTTT; CDR3aa: CASSSGLAGVIANTGELFF
d_gene: TRBD2; j_gene: TRBJ2-2; abundance: few; v_gene: TRBV6-4; CDR3nt: TGTGCCAGCAGTGACGTGCGGGGGGCGAACACCGGGGAGCTGTTTTTT; CDR3aa: CASSDVRGANTGELFF
d_gene: TRBD2; j_gene: TRBJ2-4; abundance: NA; v_gene: TRBV6-2/TRBV6-3; CDR3nt: TGTGCCAGCAGTTACTCGAATGCACTAGCGGCCCATTTAGCATACTTC; CDR3aa: CASSYSNALAAHLAYF
d_gene: NA; j_gene: TRBJ1-4; abundance: NA; v_gene: TRBV19; CDR3nt: TGTGCCAGTAGTATAACACAGGCAACTAATGAAAAACTGTTTTTT; CDR3aa: CASSITQATNEKLFF
d_gene: TRBD2; j_gene: TRBJ2-3; abundance: few; v_gene: TRBV7-2; CDR3nt: TGTGCCAGCAGCCGGACTAGATCGAGCACAGATACGCAGTATTTT; CDR3aa: CASSRTRSSTDTQYF
d_gene: NA; j_gene: TRBJ1-2; abundance: once; v_gene: TRBV14; CDR3nt: TGTGCCAGCAGCCAACCGGCTAACTATGGCTACACCTTC; CDR3aa: CASSQPANYGYTF
d_gene: TRBD1; j_gene: TRBJ1-6; abundance: NA; v_gene: TRBV30; CDR3nt: TGTGCCTGGAGTATTTCGGGACAGGGCTCACCCCTCCACTTT; CDR3aa: CAWSISGQGSPLHF
d_gene: TRBD2; j_gene: TRBJ2-3; abundance: NA; v_gene: TRBV2; CDR3nt: TGTGCCAGCAGGGGACTAGCGGGGGGGCCTGCGGAAGATACGCAGTATTTT; CDR3aa: CASRGLAGGPAEDTQYF
d_gene: NA; j_gene: TRBJ1-1; abundance: NA; v_gene: TRBV2; CDR3nt: TGTGCCAGCAAACAGGGTTTCACTGAAGCTTTCTTT; CDR3aa: CASKQGFTEAFF
d_gene: NA; j_gene: TRBJ1-2; abundance: NA; v_gene: TRBV14; CDR3nt: TGTGCCAGCAGCCAAGGAGGGAACTATGGCTACACCTTC; CDR3aa: CASSQGGNYGYTF
d_gene: NA; j_gene: TRBJ1-1; abundance: NA; v_gene: TRBV6-5; CDR3nt: TGTGCCAGCAGCCCGGGTGGAAGAGGCACTGAAGCTTTCTTT; CDR3aa: CASSPGGRGTEAFF
d_gene: NA; j_gene: TRBJ2-7; abundance: NA; v_gene: TRBV12-3/TRBV12-4; CDR3nt: TGTGCCAGCAGTTTAGGACAGTCCTACGAGCAGTACTTC; CDR3aa: CASSLGQSYEQYF
d_gene: NA; j_gene: TRBJ1-1; abundance: NA; v_gene: TRBV18; CDR3nt: TGTGCCAGCTCACTCGGGACAATGAACACTGAAGCTTTCTTT; CDR3aa: CASSLGTMNTEAFF
d_gene: NA; j_gene: TRBJ1-2; abundance: NA; v_gene: TRBV20-1; CDR3nt: TGCAGTGCTAGTTCAGGAAACTATGGCTACACCTTC; CDR3aa: CSASSGNYGYTF